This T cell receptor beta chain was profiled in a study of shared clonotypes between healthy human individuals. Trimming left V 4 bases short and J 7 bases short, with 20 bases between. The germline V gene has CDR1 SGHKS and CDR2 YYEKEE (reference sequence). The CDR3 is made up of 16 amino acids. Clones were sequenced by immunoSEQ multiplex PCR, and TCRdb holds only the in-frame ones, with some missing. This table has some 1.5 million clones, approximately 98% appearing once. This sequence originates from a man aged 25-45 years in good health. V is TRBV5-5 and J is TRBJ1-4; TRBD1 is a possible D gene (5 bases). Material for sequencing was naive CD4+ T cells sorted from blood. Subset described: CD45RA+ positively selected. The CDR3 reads CASSLPAGGFGEKLFF. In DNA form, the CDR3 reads TGTGCCAGCAGCCTCCCGGCTGGGGGGTTCGGTGAAAAACTGTTTTTT.